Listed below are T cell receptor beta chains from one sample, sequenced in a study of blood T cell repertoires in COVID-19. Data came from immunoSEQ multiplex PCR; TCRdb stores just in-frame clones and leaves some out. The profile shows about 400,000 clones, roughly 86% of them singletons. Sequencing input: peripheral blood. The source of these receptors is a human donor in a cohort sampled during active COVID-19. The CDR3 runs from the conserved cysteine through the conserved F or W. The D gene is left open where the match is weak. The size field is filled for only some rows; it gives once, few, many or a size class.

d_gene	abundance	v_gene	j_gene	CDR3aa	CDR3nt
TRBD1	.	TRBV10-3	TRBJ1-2	CAISESFGTGGGYTF	TGTGCCATCAGTGAGTCCTTTGGGACAGGGGGCGGCTACACCTTC
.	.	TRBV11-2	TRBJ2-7	CASSLMQTYEQYF	TGTGCCAGCAGCTTAATGCAGACCTACGAGCAGTACTTC
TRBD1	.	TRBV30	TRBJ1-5	CAWSSTLGTGHQPQHF	TGTGCCTGGAGTTCAACCCTCGGGACAGGTCATCAGCCCCAGCATTTT
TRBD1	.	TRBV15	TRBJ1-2	CATSRDRGRPGYTF	TGTGCCACCAGCAGGGACAGGGGGCGCCCTGGCTACACCTTC
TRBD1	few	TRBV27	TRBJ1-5	CASSRIIGPGQGYQPQHF	TGTGCCAGCAGTCGAATTATAGGACCGGGACAGGGCTATCAGCCCCAGCATTTT
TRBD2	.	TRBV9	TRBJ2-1	CASSSGGNSYNEQFF	TGTGCCAGCAGTAGCGGGGGAAACTCCTACAATGAGCAGTTCTTC
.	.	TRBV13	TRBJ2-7	CASSTREGIGHSYEQYF	TGTGCCAGCAGCACTCGAGAGGGAATCGGCCACTCCTACGAGCAGTACTTC
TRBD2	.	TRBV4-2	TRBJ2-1	CASSQAVTGGPYNEQFF	TGTGCCAGCAGCCAAGCTGTGACGGGGGGGCCCTACAATGAGCAGTTCTTC
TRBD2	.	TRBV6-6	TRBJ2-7	CASRERDSYEQYF	TGTGCCAGCAGAGAGCGGGACTCCTACGAGCAGTACTTC
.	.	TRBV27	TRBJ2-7	CASALPRVYEQYF	TGTGCCTCTGCTCTGCCCAGGGTGTACGAGCAGTACTTC
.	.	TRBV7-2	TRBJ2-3	CASSLDGGSTDTQYF	TGTGCCAGCAGCTTAGATGGGGGCTCGACAGATACGCAGTATTTT
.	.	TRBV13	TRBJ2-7	CASSLVGRAYEQYF	TGTGCCAGCAGCTTAGTGGGCAGAGCCTACGAGCAGTACTTC
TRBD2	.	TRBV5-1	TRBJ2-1	CASSLSTSGGYNEQFF	TGCGCCAGCAGCTTGTCTACTAGCGGGGGGTACAATGAGCAGTTCTTC
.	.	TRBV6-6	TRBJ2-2	CASSSNPTGGRGELFF	TGTGCCAGCAGTTCCAATCCGACGGGGGGCAGGGGGGAGCTGTTTTTT
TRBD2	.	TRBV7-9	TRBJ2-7	CASSPFQGGLYEQYF	TGTGCCAGCAGCCCCTTTCAGGGAGGGCTCTACGAGCAGTACTTC
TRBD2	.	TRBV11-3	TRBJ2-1	CASSFRGLVSDEQFF	TGTGCCAGCAGCTTCCGCGGACTAGTGTCCGATGAGCAGTTCTTC
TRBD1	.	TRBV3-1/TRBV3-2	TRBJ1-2	CASSQDRTGGRGYTF	TGTGCCAGCAGCCAGGATAGGACAGGGGGTCGTGGCTACACCTTC
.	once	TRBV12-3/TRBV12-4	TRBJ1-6	CASSSLSPLHF	TGTGCCAGCAGTTCTCTCTCACCCCTCCACTTT
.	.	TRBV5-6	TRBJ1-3	CASSPQTGRGNTIYF	TGTGCCAGCAGCCCACAAACCGGACGGGGTAACACCATATATTTT
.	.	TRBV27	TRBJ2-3	CASSFSTRDTQYF	TGTGCCAGCAGTTTTTCCACTAGGGATACGCAGTATTTT
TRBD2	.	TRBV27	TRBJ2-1	CASAASGSVNEQFF	TGTGCCAGCGCTGCTAGCGGGAGTGTGAATGAGCAGTTCTTC
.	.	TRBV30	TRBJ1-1	CAWNQALNTEAFF	TGTGCCTGGAATCAGGCACTGAACACTGAAGCTTTCTTT
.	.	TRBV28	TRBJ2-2	CASSFRETGELFF	TGTGCCAGCAGCTTTAGGGAGACCGGGGAGCTGTTTTTT
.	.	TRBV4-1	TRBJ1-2	CASSIRGLGGAEGYTF	TGCGCCAGCAGCATACGGGGGTTGGGAGGGGCGGAGGGCTACACCTTC
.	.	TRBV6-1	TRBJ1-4	CASSEGRDWGVKLFF	TGTGCCAGCAGTGAAGGACGCGACTGGGGGGTAAAACTGTTTTTT
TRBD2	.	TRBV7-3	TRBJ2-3	CASSLAGGTDTQYF	TGTGCCAGCAGCTTAGCGGGAGGCACAGATACGCAGTATTTT
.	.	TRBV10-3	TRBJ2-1	CAISEWGGIEGNEQFF	TGTGCCATCAGTGAGTGGGGCGGGATAGAAGGCAATGAGCAGTTCTTC
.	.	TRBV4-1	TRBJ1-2	CASSHASTTGGYGYTF	TGCGCCAGCAGCCATGCCTCTACGACGGGGGGCTATGGCTACACCTTC
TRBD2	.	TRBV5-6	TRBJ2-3	CASSYSGSGADTQYF	TGTGCCAGCAGCTACAGCGGGAGTGGCGCAGATACGCAGTATTTT
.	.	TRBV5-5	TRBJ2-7	CASSVGPAGENYEQYF	TGTGCCAGCAGCGTAGGGCCGGCGGGTGAAAATTACGAGCAGTACTTC
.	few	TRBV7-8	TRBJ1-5	CASTWARDQPQHF	TGTGCCAGCACGTGGGCCCGCGATCAGCCCCAGCATTTT
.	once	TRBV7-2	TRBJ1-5	CASSLRVRTYGGQPQHF	TGTGCCAGCAGCTTAAGGGTCAGGACCTACGGAGGTCAGCCCCAGCATTTT
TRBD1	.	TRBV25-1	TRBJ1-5	CASRQTGPNQPQHF	TGTGCCAGCAGACAGACAGGGCCGAATCAGCCCCAGCATTTT
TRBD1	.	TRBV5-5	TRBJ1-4	CASSRTGDEKLFF	TGTGCCAGCAGCCGGACAGGGGATGAAAAACTGTTTTTT
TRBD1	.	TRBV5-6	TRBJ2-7	CASSFPGTGDGVTYEQYF	TGTGCCAGCAGCTTCCCCGGGACAGGGGACGGGGTCACCTACGAGCAGTACTTC
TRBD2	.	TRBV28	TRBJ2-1	CASSLSKVGTSGRREQFF	TGTGCCAGCAGTTTGAGTAAGGTTGGGACTAGCGGGAGACGTGAGCAGTTCTTC
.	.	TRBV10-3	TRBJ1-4	CAISESVGGANEKLFF	TGTGCCATCAGTGAGTCTGTCGGGGGAGCTAATGAAAAACTGTTTTTT
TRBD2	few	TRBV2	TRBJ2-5	CASSKGLAGNQETQYF	TGTGCCAGCAGTAAAGGTTTAGCGGGGAACCAAGAGACCCAGTACTTC
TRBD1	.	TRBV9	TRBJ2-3	CASSFNRDSFTDTQYF	TGTGCCAGCAGCTTCAACCGGGACAGCTTCACAGATACGCAGTATTTT